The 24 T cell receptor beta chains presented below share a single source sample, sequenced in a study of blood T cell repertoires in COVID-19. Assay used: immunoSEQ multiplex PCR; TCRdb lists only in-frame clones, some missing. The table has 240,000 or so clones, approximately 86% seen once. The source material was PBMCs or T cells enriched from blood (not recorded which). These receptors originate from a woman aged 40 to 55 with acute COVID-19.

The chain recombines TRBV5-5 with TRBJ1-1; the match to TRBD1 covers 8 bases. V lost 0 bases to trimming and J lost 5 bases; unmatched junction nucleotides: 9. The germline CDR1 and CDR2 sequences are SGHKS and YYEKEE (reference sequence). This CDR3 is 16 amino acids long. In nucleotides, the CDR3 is TGTGCCAGCAGCTTGGTCCCAGGGGGCTCACGGACTGAAGCTTTCTTT. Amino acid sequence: CASSLVPGGSRTEAFF. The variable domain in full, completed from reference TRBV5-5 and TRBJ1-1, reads DAGVTQSPTHLIKTRGQQVTLRCSPISGHKSVSWYQQVLGQGPQFIFQYYEKEERGRGNFPDRFSARQFPNYSSELNVNALLLGDSALYLCASSLVPGGSRTEAFFGQGTRLTVV.

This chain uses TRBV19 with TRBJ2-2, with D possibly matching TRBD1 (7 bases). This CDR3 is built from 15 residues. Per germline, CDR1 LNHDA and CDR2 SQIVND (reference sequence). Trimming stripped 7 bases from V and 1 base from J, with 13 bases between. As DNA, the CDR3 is TGTGCCAGTACCCCAGGGGGAGGGAACACCGGGGAGCTGTTTTTT. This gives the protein CASTPGGGNTGELFF. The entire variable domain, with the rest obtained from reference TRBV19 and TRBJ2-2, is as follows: DGGITQSPKYLFRKEGQNVTLSCEQNLNHDAMYWYRQDPGQGLRLIYYSQIVNDFQKGDIAEGYSVSREKKESFPLTVTSAQKNPTAFYLCASTPGGGNTGELFFGEGSRLTVL.

In DNA form, the CDR3 reads TGCGCCAGCAGTTTTGAGAGCTCTGGGGCCAACGTCCTGACTTTC. This encodes CASSFESSGANVLTF. This chain uses TRBV5-1 with TRBJ2-6, with D hard to call. Germline V gene data show CDR1 as SGHRS and CDR2 as YFSETQ. Trimming took off 5 bases at V and 0 bases at J, with 9 bases between the two ends. The CDR3 totals 15 residues.

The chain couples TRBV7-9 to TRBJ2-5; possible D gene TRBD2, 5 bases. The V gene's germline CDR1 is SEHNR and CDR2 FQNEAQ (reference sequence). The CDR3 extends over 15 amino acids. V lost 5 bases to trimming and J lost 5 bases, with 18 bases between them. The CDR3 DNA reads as TGTGCCAGCAGCCCGGACGTAGCCGGGATGGAGACCCAGTACTTC. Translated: CASSPDVAGMETQYF. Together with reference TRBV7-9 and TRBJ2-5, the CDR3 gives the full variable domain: DTGVSQNPRHKITKRGQNVTFRCDPISEHNRLYWYRQTLGQGPEFLTYFQNEAQLEKSRLLSDRFSAERPKGSFSTLEIQRTEQGDSAMYLCASSPDVAGMETQYFGPGTRLLVL.

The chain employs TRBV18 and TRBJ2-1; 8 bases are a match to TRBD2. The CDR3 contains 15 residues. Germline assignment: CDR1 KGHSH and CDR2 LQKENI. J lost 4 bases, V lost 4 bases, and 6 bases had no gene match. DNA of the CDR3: TGTGCCAGCTCACTACTGGGACTAGGATACAATGAGCAGTTCTTC. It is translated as CASSLLGLGYNEQFF.

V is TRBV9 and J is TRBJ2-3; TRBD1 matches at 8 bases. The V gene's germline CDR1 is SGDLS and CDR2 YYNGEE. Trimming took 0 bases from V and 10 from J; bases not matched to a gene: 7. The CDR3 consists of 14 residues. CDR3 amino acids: CASSVGAPGGPQYF. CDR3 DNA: TGTGCCAGCAGCGTAGGCGCCCCAGGGGGCCCGCAGTATTTT.

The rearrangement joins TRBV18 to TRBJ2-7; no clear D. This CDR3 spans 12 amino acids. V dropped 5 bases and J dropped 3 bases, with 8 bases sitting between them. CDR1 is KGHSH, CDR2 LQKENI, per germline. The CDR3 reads CASSIYSYEQYF. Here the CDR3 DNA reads TGTGCCAGCTCAATTTACAGCTACGAGCAGTACTTC.

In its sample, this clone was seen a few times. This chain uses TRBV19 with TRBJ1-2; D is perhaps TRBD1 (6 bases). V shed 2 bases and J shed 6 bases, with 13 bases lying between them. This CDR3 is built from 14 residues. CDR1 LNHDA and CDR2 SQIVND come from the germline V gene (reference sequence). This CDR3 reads CASSITTGSDGYTF. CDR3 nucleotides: TGTGCCAGTAGTATAACCACAGGGTCGGATGGCTACACCTTC.

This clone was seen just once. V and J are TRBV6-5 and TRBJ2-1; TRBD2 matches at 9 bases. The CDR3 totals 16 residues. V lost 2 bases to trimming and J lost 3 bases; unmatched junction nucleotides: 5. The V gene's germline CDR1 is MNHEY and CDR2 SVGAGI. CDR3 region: CASSYDPSGDYNEQFF. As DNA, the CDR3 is TGTGCCAGCAGTTACGACCCTAGCGGGGACTACAATGAGCAGTTCTTC.

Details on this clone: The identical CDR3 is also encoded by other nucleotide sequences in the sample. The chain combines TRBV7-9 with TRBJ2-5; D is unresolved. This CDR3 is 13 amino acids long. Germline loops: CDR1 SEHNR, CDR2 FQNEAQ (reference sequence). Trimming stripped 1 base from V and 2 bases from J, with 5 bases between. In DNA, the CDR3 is TGTGCCAGCAGCTTAGGGGCACAAGAGACCCAGTACTTC. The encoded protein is CASSLGAQETQYF.

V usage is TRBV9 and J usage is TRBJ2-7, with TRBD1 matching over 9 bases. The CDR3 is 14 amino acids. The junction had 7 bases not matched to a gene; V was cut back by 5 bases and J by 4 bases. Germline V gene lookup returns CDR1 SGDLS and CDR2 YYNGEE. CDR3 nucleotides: TGTGCCAGCAGTATACAGGGGGCTTCTTACGAGCAGTACTTC. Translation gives CASSIQGASYEQYF. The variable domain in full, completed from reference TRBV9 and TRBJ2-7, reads DSGVTQTPKHLITATGQRVTLRCSPRSGDLSVYWYQQSLDQGLQFLIQYYNGEERAKGNILERFSAQQFPDLHSELNLSSLELGDSALYFCASSIQGASYEQYFGPGTRLTVT.

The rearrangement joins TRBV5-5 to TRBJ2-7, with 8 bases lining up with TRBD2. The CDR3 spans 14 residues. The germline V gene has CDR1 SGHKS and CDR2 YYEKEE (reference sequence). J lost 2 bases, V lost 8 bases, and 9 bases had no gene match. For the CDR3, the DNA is TGTGCCAGTAAACCGCCGGGACTAGCCTACGAGCAGTACTTC. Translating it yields CASKPPGLAYEQYF. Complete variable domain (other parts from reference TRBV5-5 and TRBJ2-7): DAGVTQSPTHLIKTRGQQVTLRCSPISGHKSVSWYQQVLGQGPQFIFQYYEKEERGRGNFPDRFSARQFPNYSSELNVNALLLGDSALYLCASKPPGLAYEQYFGPGTRLTVT.

The CDR3 loop is CASSLVLGDSKFF. CDR3 in DNA: TGTGCCAGCAGCTTAGTACTAGGGGACTCCAAGTTCTTC. The rearrangement uses TRBV7-8 and TRBJ2-1; D is perhaps TRBD2 (6 bases). Trimming cost V 1 base and J 14 bases, with 15 bases left between them. Germline CDR1 and CDR2: SGHVS and FQNEAQ. The CDR3 totals 13 residues.

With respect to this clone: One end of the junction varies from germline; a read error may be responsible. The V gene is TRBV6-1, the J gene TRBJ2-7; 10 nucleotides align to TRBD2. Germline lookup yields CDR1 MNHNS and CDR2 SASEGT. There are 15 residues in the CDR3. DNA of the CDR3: TGTGCCAGCAGCGAAGGCCCTAGCGGGGGCTACGAGCAGTACTTC. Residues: CASSEGPSGGYEQYF.

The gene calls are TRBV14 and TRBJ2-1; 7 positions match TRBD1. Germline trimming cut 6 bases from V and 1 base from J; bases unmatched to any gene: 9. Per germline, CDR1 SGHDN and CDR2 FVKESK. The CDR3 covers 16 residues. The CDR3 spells CASRPQGRRSYNEQFF. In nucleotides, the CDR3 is TGTGCCAGCAGGCCACAGGGGCGAAGGTCCTACAATGAGCAGTTCTTC. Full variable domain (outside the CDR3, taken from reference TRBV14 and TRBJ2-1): EAGVTQFPSHSVIEKGQTVTLRCDPISGHDNLYWYRRVMGKEIKFLLHFVKESKQDESGMPNNRFLAERTGGTYSTLKVQPAELEDSGVYFCASRPQGRRSYNEQFFGPGTRLTVL.

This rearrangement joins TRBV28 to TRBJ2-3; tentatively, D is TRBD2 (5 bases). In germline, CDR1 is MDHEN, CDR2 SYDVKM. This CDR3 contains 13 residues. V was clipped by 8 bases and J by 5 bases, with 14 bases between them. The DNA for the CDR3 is TGTGCCAGCGACGGAGGTGGCGTAGATACGCAGTATTTT. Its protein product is CASDGGGVDTQYF.

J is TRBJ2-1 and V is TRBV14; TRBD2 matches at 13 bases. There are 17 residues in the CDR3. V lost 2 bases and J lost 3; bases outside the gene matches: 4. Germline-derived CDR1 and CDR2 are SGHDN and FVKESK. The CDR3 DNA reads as TGTGCCAGCAGCCAATTAACTAGCGGGAGGGACTACAATGAGCAGTTCTTC. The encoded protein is CASSQLTSGRDYNEQFF. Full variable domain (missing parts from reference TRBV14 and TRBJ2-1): EAGVTQFPSHSVIEKGQTVTLRCDPISGHDNLYWYRRVMGKEIKFLLHFVKESKQDESGMPNNRFLAERTGGTYSTLKVQPAELEDSGVYFCASSQLTSGRDYNEQFFGPGTRLTVL.

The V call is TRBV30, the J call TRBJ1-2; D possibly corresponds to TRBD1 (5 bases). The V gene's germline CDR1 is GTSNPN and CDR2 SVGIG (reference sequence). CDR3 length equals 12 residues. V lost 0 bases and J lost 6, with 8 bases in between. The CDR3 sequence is CAWSVTGHGYTF. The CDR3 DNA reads TGTGCCTGGAGTGTAACAGGCCATGGCTACACCTTC.

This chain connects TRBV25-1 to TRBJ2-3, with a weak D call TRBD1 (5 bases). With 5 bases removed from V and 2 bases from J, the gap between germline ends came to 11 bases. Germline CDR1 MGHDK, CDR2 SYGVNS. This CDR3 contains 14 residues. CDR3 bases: TGTGCCAGCAGTCCTCGACAGATCACAGATACGCAGTATTTT. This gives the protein CASSPRQITDTQYF.

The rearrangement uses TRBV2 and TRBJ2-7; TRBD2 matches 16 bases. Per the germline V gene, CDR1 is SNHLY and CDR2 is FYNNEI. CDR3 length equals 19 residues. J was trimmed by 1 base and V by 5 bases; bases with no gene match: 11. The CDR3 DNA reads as TGTGCCAGCAGTCCGGGACTAGCGGGAGGGCCTCACTTTTCCTACGAGCAGTACTTC. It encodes CASSPGLAGGPHFSYEQYF.

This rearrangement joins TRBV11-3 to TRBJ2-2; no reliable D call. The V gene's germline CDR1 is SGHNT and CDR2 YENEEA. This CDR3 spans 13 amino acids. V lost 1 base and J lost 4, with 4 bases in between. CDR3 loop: CASSLASTGELFF. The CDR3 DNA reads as TGTGCCAGCAGCTTAGCATCCACCGGGGAGCTGTTTTTT.

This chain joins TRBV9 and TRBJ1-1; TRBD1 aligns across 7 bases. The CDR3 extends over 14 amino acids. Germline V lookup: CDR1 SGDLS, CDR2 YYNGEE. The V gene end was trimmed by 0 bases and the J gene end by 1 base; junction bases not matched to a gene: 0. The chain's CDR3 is CASSVGQGNTEAFF. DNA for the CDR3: TGTGCCAGCAGCGTAGGACAGGGGAACACTGAAGCTTTCTTT.

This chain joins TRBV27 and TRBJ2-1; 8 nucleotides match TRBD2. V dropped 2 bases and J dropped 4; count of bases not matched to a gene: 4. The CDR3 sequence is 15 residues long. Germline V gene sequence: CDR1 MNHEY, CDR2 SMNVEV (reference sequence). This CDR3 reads CASSLSGGTYNEQFF. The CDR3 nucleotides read TGTGCCAGCAGTTTAAGCGGGGGCACTTACAATGAGCAGTTCTTC.

The CDR3 loop reads CASSLNGLAAYEQYF. As DNA, the CDR3 is TGTGCCAGCAGCTTAAATGGACTAGCGGCCTACGAGCAGTACTTC. The chain carries TRBV7-3 and TRBJ2-7; TRBD2 aligns across 10 bases. Looked up from germline, CDR1 is SGHTA and CDR2 is FQGTGA. The CDR3 is made up of 15 amino acids. V was pared by 1 base and J by 2 bases, with 2 bases of the junction left unmatched. Supplemented by reference TRBV7-3 and TRBJ2-7, the full variable domain reads GAGVSQTPSNKVTEKGKYVELRCDPISGHTALYWYRQSLGQGPEFLIYFQGTGAADDSGLPNDRFFAVRPEGSVSTLKIQRTERGDSAVYLCASSLNGLAAYEQYFGPGTRLTVT.